A single TCR beta chain is shown here with its context. This sample is drawn from a study of cytomegalovirus exposure and HLA in healthy donors. The PCR used 60 Vbeta and 13 Jbeta primers. The repertoire was sequenced with immunoSEQ multiplex PCR; TCRdb's copy has only in-frame clones and lacks some. The sample gives hundreds of thousands of clones, approximately 84% of which show up once; more than 0.45% is in the top ten. V lost 3 bases and J lost 9, with 21 bases in between. Germline V CDR1 and CDR2: MGHDK, SYGVNS. CDR3 length: 16 amino acids. The sample comprised PBMCs. The TCR was taken from a woman in her thirties or forties in good health and CMV-seronegative. This chain joins TRBV25-1 and TRBJ1-3, with TRBD1 as a possible D gene (6 bases). CDR3 DNA sequence: TGTGCCAGCAGTGAGGGAACCCAGGGGCATAGAGGCACCATATATTTT. It codes for CASSEGTQGHRGTIYF.